The 3 T cell receptor beta chains given below trace back to one sample, sequenced in a study of cytomegalovirus exposure and HLA in healthy donors. The PCR used 60 Vbeta and 13 Jbeta primers. Method: immunoSEQ multiplex PCR; TCRdb's copy keeps in-frame clones and lacks some. The table has 150,000 to 200,000 clones, 80% to 90% seen once; the top ten hold approximately 9.4%. Material for sequencing was PBMCs. These receptors were taken from a man aged 18 to 35 in good health and CMV-seropositive.

CDR3 sequence: CASSFKRGWNEQFF. The CDR3 DNA reads as TGTGCCAGCAGCTTTAAGCGGGGGTGGAATGAGCAGTTCTTC. This sequence joins TRBV5-6 and TRBJ2-1, with 8 nucleotides matching TRBD2. Trimming at V came to 2 bases and at J to 7 bases, leaving 5 bases not matched to a gene. Germline-derived CDR1 and CDR2 are SGHDT and YYEEEE. The CDR3 totals 14 residues.

The CDR3 nucleotides read TGTGCCAGCCTCTTGGACAGGAGTAATGAAAAACTGTTTTTT. Residues: CASLLDRSNEKLFF. This rearrangement joins TRBV6-1 to TRBJ1-4; 7 nucleotides match TRBD1. V gave up 8 bases and J gave up 4 bases; unmatched junction bases: 7. The CDR3 length is 14 residues. CDR1 MNHNS and CDR2 SASEGT come from the germline V gene.

The chain carries TRBV25-1 and TRBJ1-2; TRBD1 matches 10 bases. The V gene's germline CDR1 is MGHDK and CDR2 SYGVNS. This CDR3 has 15 residues. V lost 1 base and J lost 4; bases outside the gene matches: 3. CDR3 nucleotides: TGTGCCAGCAGTGAATCGGGACAGGGGACCTATGGCTACACCTTC. Its translation is CASSESGQGTYGYTF.